These T cell receptor beta chains were read from a single sample in a study of CD4 T cells in relation to SARS-CoV-2 and coronaviruses. Assay: immunoSEQ multiplex PCR; the TCRdb copy retains only in-frame clones and omits some. This table has about 59,000 clones, more than 80% appearing once. Sequences were obtained from memory CD4+ T cells from PBMCs. The receptor set was obtained from a human donor in good health. The CDR3 runs from the conserved cysteine through the conserved F or W. A D gene is named only where the DNA matches it firmly. The size of a clone is reported for some rows only, either as once, few or many, or as a class for expanded clones.

>.|TRBV6-1|.|TRBJ2-4
TGTGCCAGCAGTGAACATTTCTCCTGGGCAGTGGCCAAAAACATTCAGTACTTC
CASSEHFSWAVAKNIQYF
>TRBD1|TRBV3-1/TRBV3-2|once|TRBJ2-7
TGTGCCAGCAGCCATGACAGGGGGCTTTTCGACGAGCAGTACTTC
CASSHDRGLFDEQYF
>.|TRBV7-2|medium-sized|TRBJ1-2
TGTGCCAGCAGCTTAGATTTCGGTTCCCAGGGCGTAGGCTACACCTTC
CASSLDFGSQGVGYTF
>TRBD1|TRBV28|.|TRBJ2-7
TGTGCCAGCAGCGGAGGACAGGGGACGTGGGAGCCGCTCAGTAACTTC
CASSGGQGTWEPLSNF
>TRBD2|TRBV7-3|.|TRBJ2-5
TGTGCCAGCAGCTCCTTCCACGTAGCGGGAGGAATTGGGGGTCTAGAGACCCAGTACTTC
CASSSFHVAGGIGGLETQYF
>TRBD1|TRBV3-1/TRBV3-2|.|TRBJ2-3
TGTGCCAGCAGCCGGGGGACAGGGGGCGCCCAAATTAGCACAGATACGCAGTATTTT
CASSRGTGGAQISTDTQYF
>.|TRBV5-8|.|TRBJ2-2
TGTGCCAGCAGCTTGGGCAGGTGGGACACCGGGGAGCTGTTTTTT
CASSLGRWDTGELFF
>.|TRBV18|.|TRBJ2-1
TGTGCCAGCTCCCAGGACCCCCCGAGGACCAATGAGCAGTTCTTC
CASSQDPPRTNEQFF
>TRBD2|TRBV3-1/TRBV3-2|.|TRBJ2-7
TGTGCCAGCAGCCCCGACCCTAGCGGGCGCGCCTACGAGCAGTACTTC
CASSPDPSGRAYEQYF
>.|TRBV7-2|.|TRBJ2-3
TGTGCCAGCAGCTTATTAAGCACAGATACGCAGTATTTT
CASSLLSTDTQYF
>.|TRBV15|.|TRBJ2-7
TGTGCCACCAGCAGAGATCCTTACATTTCAGCTCAGTACGAGCAGTACTTC
CATSRDPYISAQYEQYF
>TRBD2|TRBV7-3|.|TRBJ2-3
TGTGCCAGCAGCTTAGGACTAGCGGGTCTTGGCACAGATACGCAGTATTTT
CASSLGLAGLGTDTQYF
>TRBD2|TRBV28|.|TRBJ2-4
TGTGCCAGCAGACCCATCCAGCCGGGACTACTTATAGCCAAAAACATTCAGTACTTC
CASRPIQPGLLIAKNIQYF
>.|TRBV6-5|.|TRBJ1-6
TGTGCCAGCGGAACATCTGGGGATTCACCCCTCCACTTT
CASGTSGDSPLHF
>TRBD1|TRBV5-1|.|TRBJ1-5
TGCGCCAGCAGCTTGGAGGTCAACAGGGGGCACCCGGCGGGCAATCAGCCCCAGCATTTT
CASSLEVNRGHPAGNQPQHF
>.|TRBV18|few|TRBJ2-5
TGTGCCAGCTCACCACCGGGGAATACGATAGCACGAGAGACCCAGTACTTC
CASSPPGNTIARETQYF
>TRBD2|TRBV7-2|.|TRBJ2-1
TGTGCCAGCAGCTTAGCCAGGACTAGCAATGAGCAGTTCTTC
CASSLARTSNEQFF
>.|TRBV19|.|TRBJ2-1
TGTGCCAGTAGTATACAAGTATACAATGAGCAGTTCTTC
CASSIQVYNEQFF
>TRBD2|TRBV6-2/TRBV6-3|.|TRBJ2-1
TGTGCCAGCAGTTACGGGTGGAGCGGGAGTAGCCGCAATGAGCAGTTCTTC
CASSYGWSGSSRNEQFF
>.|TRBV11-2|.|TRBJ1-2
TGTGCCAGCAGCTTAGGGCAGTTTGGAGAAGCGGGCTACACCTTC
CASSLGQFGEAGYTF
>.|TRBV14|.|TRBJ2-7
TGTGCCAGCAGCCATGTCAGCGGTGGCGAGCAGTACTTC
CASSHVSGGEQYF
>.|TRBV10-3|.|TRBJ1-1
TGTGCCATCAGTGAGGGTGGCAGGGGGAACACTGAAGCTTTCTTT
CAISEGGRGNTEAFF
>.|TRBV10-1|.|TRBJ2-7
TGCGCCAGCAGTGAGCCAGGGACCTACGAGCAGTACTTC
CASSEPGTYEQYF
>.|TRBV11-2|.|TRBJ2-7
TGTGCCAGCAGCTTAGAAGGACGCCGCTCGAGCTCCTACGAGCAGTACTTC
CASSLEGRRSSSYEQYF
>.|TRBV15|.|TRBJ2-1
TGTGCCACCAGCAGAGAGTGGGACCTTAATGAGCAGTTCTTC
CATSREWDLNEQFF
>.|TRBV7-3|.|TRBJ1-3
TGTGCCAGCAGCTTTGCGGGAAGGGCCCTCTCTGGAAACACCATATATTTT
CASSFAGRALSGNTIYF
>.|TRBV3-1/TRBV3-2|.|TRBJ2-3
TGTGCCAGCAGCCAAGCGGAGTTTACGCAGTATTTT
CASSQAEFTQYF
>TRBD2|TRBV9|.|TRBJ2-1
TGTGCCAGCAGCGTAGTTGCGGGAGGGCCCACCAATGAGCAGTTCTTC
CASSVVAGGPTNEQFF
>TRBD1|TRBV23-1|.|TRBJ1-2
TGCGCCAGCGGACTGACAGGGGACACTAACTATGGCTACACCTTC
CASGLTGDTNYGYTF
>.|TRBV5-4|.|TRBJ2-1
TGTGCCAGCAGTTCGGACCCCGGAGGTCACAATGAGCAGTTCTTC
CASSSDPGGHNEQFF
>TRBD2|TRBV11-2|.|TRBJ2-7
TGTGCCAGCAGCATAGCGGGGCCCTACGAGCAGTACTTC
CASSIAGPYEQYF
>TRBD1|TRBV18|once|TRBJ1-5
TGTGCCAGCTCACCAGGACAGGGAGGCAATCAGCCCCAGCATTTT
CASSPGQGGNQPQHF
>.|TRBV28|.|TRBJ2-1
TGTGCCAGCATATCCACCGACCGCCCAATGGCTGGGGAGCAGTTCTTC
CASISTDRPMAGEQFF
>TRBD1|TRBV18|once|TRBJ1-3
TGTGCCAGCCACCGGGACAGTAAGATCCTGGGAAACACCATATATTTT
CASHRDSKILGNTIYF
>.|TRBV2|.|TRBJ2-2
TGTGCCAGCAGTAGCCTTGTAGCGCGGGGCACCGGGGAGCTGTTTTTT
CASSSLVARGTGELFF
>.|TRBV18|.|TRBJ1-6
TGTGCCAGCTCCCCGGCTGGTCGGAATTCACCCCTCCACTTT
CASSPAGRNSPLHF